A selection of T cell receptor beta chains follows, all from one sample in a study of T-cell memory formation after mild COVID-19. TCRdb called the 5' RACE reads again in MiXCR, with one record for every CDR3 protein. The sample holds 250,000 to 300,000 distinct CDR3 sequences, over 7% seen once. Sequenced input: PBMCs or a T cell subset sorted from them (not recorded which). The receptors shown here come from a man aged 18 to 35 who had mild COVID-19 (a few samples of this study predate the infection). Cell type and time point are not known. Both conserved end residues are part of each CDR3. D genes are given only for firm matches. A clone size is listed for some rows: how often the clone was seen (once, few, many), or a class if it is expanded.

D gene: NA; V gene: TRBV10-3; J gene: TRBJ2-2; clone size: few; CDR3 DNA: TGTGCCATAACCCTCGATAGGAACACCGGGGAGCTGTTTTTT; CDR3 protein: CAITLDRNTGELFF
D gene: TRBD1; V gene: TRBV19; J gene: TRBJ1-3; clone size: few; CDR3 DNA: TGTGCCAGTGTGTCCGGGACAGGGCTCTGGATGCCAGGAAACACCATATATTTT; CDR3 protein: CASVSGTGLWMPGNTIYF
D gene: TRBD1; V gene: TRBV20-1; J gene: TRBJ1-1; clone size: few; CDR3 DNA: TGCAGTGCTAGATCGACAGGGGGCTACACTGAAGCTTTCTTT; CDR3 protein: CSARSTGGYTEAFF
D gene: NA; V gene: TRBV9; J gene: TRBJ1-1; clone size: few; CDR3 DNA: TGTGCCAGCAGCGTAGAGGAGAACACTGAAGCTTTCTTT; CDR3 protein: CASSVEENTEAFF
D gene: NA; V gene: TRBV23-1; J gene: TRBJ2-7; clone size: medium-sized; CDR3 DNA: TGCGCCAGCAGTCAATCAGGGTACGAGCAGTACTTC; CDR3 protein: CASSQSGYEQYF
D gene: NA; V gene: TRBV5-1; J gene: TRBJ2-7; clone size: many; CDR3 DNA: TGCGCCAGCAGCTTGGACGGGGCCTACGAGCAGTACTTC; CDR3 protein: CASSLDGAYEQYF
D gene: NA; V gene: TRBV18; J gene: TRBJ2-7; clone size: NA; CDR3 DNA: TGTGCCAGCTCACCCCCTCTCTCCTACGAGCAGTACTTC; CDR3 protein: CASSPPLSYEQYF
D gene: TRBD1; V gene: TRBV20-1; J gene: TRBJ1-2; clone size: few; CDR3 DNA: TGCAGTGCTAGCCACAGGGGGCCTAACTATGGCTACACCTTC; CDR3 protein: CSASHRGPNYGYTF
D gene: NA; V gene: TRBV4-3; J gene: TRBJ2-5; clone size: NA; CDR3 DNA: TGCGCCAGCAGCCAAGACCTCTACGGAGCTCAAGAGACCCAGTACTTC; CDR3 protein: CASSQDLYGAQETQYF
D gene: NA; V gene: TRBV6-5; J gene: TRBJ2-2; clone size: NA; CDR3 DNA: TGTGCCAGCAGTTACTCTCACGGGGGCACCGGGGAGCTGTTTTTT; CDR3 protein: CASSYSHGGTGELFF
D gene: NA; V gene: TRBV4-1; J gene: TRBJ2-1; clone size: few; CDR3 DNA: TGCGCCAGCAGCCGACTCCCCAGAACCCTGGACGGGAATGAGCAGTTCTTC; CDR3 protein: CASSRLPRTLDGNEQFF
D gene: TRBD1; V gene: TRBV6-2/TRBV6-3; J gene: TRBJ2-7; clone size: many; CDR3 DNA: TGTGCCAGCAGTTACGACCCGAGACAGGGGGATACCTACGAGCAGTACTTC; CDR3 protein: CASSYDPRQGDTYEQYF
D gene: NA; V gene: TRBV5-1; J gene: TRBJ2-5; clone size: few; CDR3 DNA: TGCGCCAGCAGCTTAGAGGGGATCCAAGAGACCCAGTACTTC; CDR3 protein: CASSLEGIQETQYF
D gene: NA; V gene: TRBV4-3; J gene: TRBJ2-2; clone size: NA; CDR3 DNA: TGCGCCAGCAGCCAAGATTACGGGGGCGCGAACACCGGGGAGCTGTTTTTT; CDR3 protein: CASSQDYGGANTGELFF
D gene: TRBD1; V gene: TRBV7-2; J gene: TRBJ2-5; clone size: NA; CDR3 DNA: TGTGCCAGCAGCTCAGGACAGGGGGCTAGGGAGACCCAGTACTTC; CDR3 protein: CASSSGQGARETQYF
D gene: TRBD1; V gene: TRBV5-1; J gene: TRBJ1-1; clone size: NA; CDR3 DNA: TGCGCCAGCAGCCCCACGCCAGGGGGGACGAACACTGAAGCTTTCTTT; CDR3 protein: CASSPTPGGTNTEAFF
D gene: TRBD1; V gene: TRBV20-1; J gene: TRBJ2-5; clone size: NA; CDR3 DNA: TGCAGTGCTAGGGACAGGGGAGGAGAGACCCAGTACTTC; CDR3 protein: CSARDRGGETQYF
D gene: NA; V gene: TRBV5-4; J gene: TRBJ1-2; clone size: few; CDR3 DNA: TGTGCCAGCAGCTCGCGGTCAAGCTATGGCTACACCTTC; CDR3 protein: CASSSRSSYGYTF
D gene: TRBD1; V gene: TRBV5-1; J gene: TRBJ2-7; clone size: many; CDR3 DNA: TGCGCCAGCAGCACGGGACAGGGGGAGGACGAGCAGTACTTC; CDR3 protein: CASSTGQGEDEQYF
D gene: NA; V gene: TRBV6-1; J gene: TRBJ1-1; clone size: few; CDR3 DNA: TGTGCCAGCAGTGGTCGGGGGGGGAGGGGAACTTTCTTT; CDR3 protein: CASSGRGGRGTFF
D gene: TRBD1; V gene: TRBV6-5; J gene: TRBJ1-1; clone size: few; CDR3 DNA: TGTGCCAGCAAAACCTCAATAGGGACAGATGAAGCTTTCTTT; CDR3 protein: CASKTSIGTDEAFF
D gene: NA; V gene: TRBV5-1; J gene: TRBJ2-2; clone size: few; CDR3 DNA: TGCGCCAGCAGCCTCGGGTCCCACACCGGGGAGCTGTTTTTT; CDR3 protein: CASSLGSHTGELFF
D gene: TRBD1; V gene: TRBV5-1; J gene: TRBJ2-2; clone size: few; CDR3 DNA: TGCGCCAGCCAACCGCGTGGGGACAGGATGACCGGGGAGCTGTTTTTT; CDR3 protein: CASQPRGDRMTGELFF
D gene: NA; V gene: TRBV2; J gene: TRBJ2-1; clone size: NA; CDR3 DNA: TGTGCCAGCACAAACCGCGCACACAATGAGCAGTTCTTC; CDR3 protein: CASTNRAHNEQFF
D gene: NA; V gene: TRBV12-3/TRBV12-4; J gene: TRBJ1-2; clone size: NA; CDR3 DNA: TGTGCCAGCAGTTTCGGGCAGGGAGTAGGCTATGGCTACACCTTC; CDR3 protein: CASSFGQGVGYGYTF
D gene: TRBD1; V gene: TRBV7-8; J gene: TRBJ1-5; clone size: few; CDR3 DNA: TGTGCCAGCAGCACAAGACAGGGGGGCGGGCAGCCCCAGCATTTT; CDR3 protein: CASSTRQGGGQPQHF
D gene: TRBD2; V gene: TRBV7-8; J gene: TRBJ2-3; clone size: NA; CDR3 DNA: TGTGCCAGCAGCTTAGCCCGGGGGGGGCCCGATACGCAGTATTTT; CDR3 protein: CASSLARGGPDTQYF
D gene: TRBD2; V gene: TRBV3-1; J gene: TRBJ2-5; clone size: NA; CDR3 DNA: TGTGCCAGCACCCTACAACTCCGGGCGGGGGGACAAGAGACCCAGTACTTC; CDR3 protein: CASTLQLRAGGQETQYF
D gene: NA; V gene: TRBV4-1; J gene: TRBJ2-3; clone size: few; CDR3 DNA: TGCGCCAGCAGCCAAGATTTGGCGGGGAACACAGATACGCAGTATTTT; CDR3 protein: CASSQDLAGNTDTQYF
D gene: NA; V gene: TRBV6-5; J gene: TRBJ2-1; clone size: many; CDR3 DNA: TGTGCCAGCAGTTACCGCTCGAACAATGAGCAGTTCTTC; CDR3 protein: CASSYRSNNEQFF
D gene: NA; V gene: TRBV20-1; J gene: TRBJ2-1; clone size: NA; CDR3 DNA: TGCAGTGCTAGGGGGGGCTCTGCGCAGGCAAATGAGCAGTTCTTC; CDR3 protein: CSARGGSAQANEQFF
D gene: NA; V gene: TRBV5-5; J gene: TRBJ1-5; clone size: NA; CDR3 DNA: TGTGCCAGCAGCCCGGACGTCCGGGGCAATCAGCCCCAGCATTTT; CDR3 protein: CASSPDVRGNQPQHF
D gene: TRBD2; V gene: TRBV18; J gene: TRBJ2-3; clone size: NA; CDR3 DNA: TGTGCCAGCTCACCAGCGGGAGGGCCCACAGATACGCAGTATTTT; CDR3 protein: CASSPAGGPTDTQYF
D gene: TRBD1; V gene: TRBV5-1; J gene: TRBJ2-4; clone size: many; CDR3 DNA: TGCGCCAGCAGCCCGGGACAGGGGGTTGGCATTCAGTACTTC; CDR3 protein: CASSPGQGVGIQYF
D gene: NA; V gene: TRBV4-1; J gene: TRBJ2-5; clone size: many; CDR3 DNA: TGCGCCAGCAGCCAAGATGGTGTGGGCCGAGGGGAGACCCAGTACTTC; CDR3 protein: CASSQDGVGRGETQYF
D gene: TRBD2; V gene: TRBV7-2; J gene: TRBJ2-5; clone size: NA; CDR3 DNA: TGTGCCAGCAGCCCGGGACTAGCGAAATCGAGGACCCAGTACTTC; CDR3 protein: CASSPGLAKSRTQYF
D gene: TRBD1; V gene: TRBV7-9; J gene: TRBJ1-2; clone size: few; CDR3 DNA: TGTGCCAGCAGCTTCGATCCCAGGATCTACAGGGGGGAAGGCTACACCTTC; CDR3 protein: CASSFDPRIYRGEGYTF
D gene: NA; V gene: TRBV5-4; J gene: TRBJ1-1; clone size: NA; CDR3 DNA: TGTGCCAGCAGCTTGGTTTCGGCGGTGAACACTGAAGCTTTCTTT; CDR3 protein: CASSLVSAVNTEAFF
D gene: NA; V gene: TRBV5-1; J gene: TRBJ1-2; clone size: NA; CDR3 DNA: TGCGCCAGCAGCCCGGAGTGGAGGGCAGGAGGCTACACCTTC; CDR3 protein: CASSPEWRAGGYTF
D gene: NA; V gene: TRBV6-2/TRBV6-3; J gene: TRBJ2-7; clone size: many; CDR3 DNA: TGTGCCAGCAGTGAAAGTTCCTACGAGCAGTACTTC; CDR3 protein: CASSESSYEQYF
D gene: NA; V gene: TRBV2; J gene: TRBJ1-6; clone size: few; CDR3 DNA: TGTGCCAGCAGTGCGGAACCGCAGAGCTCCTATAATTCACCCCTCCACTTT; CDR3 protein: CASSAEPQSSYNSPLHF
D gene: NA; V gene: TRBV6-2/TRBV6-3; J gene: TRBJ1-2; clone size: few; CDR3 DNA: TGTGCCAGCAGTTTACCCACCGCTCACTCCTATGGCTACACCTTC; CDR3 protein: CASSLPTAHSYGYTF
D gene: NA; V gene: TRBV4-1; J gene: TRBJ1-2; clone size: many; CDR3 DNA: TGCGCCAGCAGCCAGAAGGACGGCTGGGACTATGGCTACACCTTC; CDR3 protein: CASSQKDGWDYGYTF
D gene: NA; V gene: TRBV7-2; J gene: TRBJ1-6; clone size: NA; CDR3 DNA: TGTGCCAGCAGCCCCGGCTGGGTCACAATTTCACCCCTCCACTTT; CDR3 protein: CASSPGWVTISPLHF
D gene: NA; V gene: TRBV6-1; J gene: TRBJ2-3; clone size: few; CDR3 DNA: TGTGCCAGCAATGGGGCTAGCACAGATACGCAGTATTTT; CDR3 protein: CASNGASTDTQYF
D gene: NA; V gene: TRBV5-1; J gene: TRBJ2-2; clone size: few; CDR3 DNA: TGCGCCAGCCGAAGAGAGCGTTACAGCAACACCGGGGAGCTGTTTTTT; CDR3 protein: CASRRERYSNTGELFF